Listed below are T cell receptor beta chains from one sample, sequenced in a study of early T cells in non-severe SARS-CoV-2 infection. TCRdb ran MiXCR on the 5' RACE reads and lists one entry per CDR3 protein. The sample contains about 100,000 distinct CDR3 sequences, around an eighth of which appear only once. The sample consisted of whole blood. These receptors were obtained from an adult who was a healthcare worker with PCR-confirmed SARS-CoV-2 infection or an uninfected control (not recorded which). CDR3s include the opening cysteine and the closing phenylalanine or tryptophan. D genes are given only for firm matches. The size of a clone is reported for some rows only, either as once, few or many, or as a class for expanded clones.

V gene	CDR3 length	J gene	D gene	clone size	CDR3 DNA	CDR3 protein
TRBV19	15	TRBJ2-2	TRBD2	.	TGTGCCAGTAGTATTGGCGGGAGGGTGGCCGGGGAGCTGTTTTTT	CASSIGGRVAGELFF
TRBV20-1	14	TRBJ2-7	TRBD2	.	TGCAGTTACTCTAGCGGGAGCCGCTCCTACGAGCAGTACTTC	CSYSSGSRSYEQYF
TRBV20-1	14	TRBJ1-6	.	.	TGCAGTGCTAGGATTGACGGGGGGAATTCACCCCTCCACTTT	CSARIDGGNSPLHF
TRBV30	16	TRBJ2-7	TRBD1	many	TGTGCCTGGAGTTCCGGGGTTGGGGACAGGAACTACGAGCAGTACTTC	CAWSSGVGDRNYEQYF
TRBV25-1	19	TRBJ2-1	TRBD2	many	TGTGCCAGCAGTGAATTGGCCCGCCCAGGACTAGCGGGAAGAAATGAGCAGTTCTTC	CASSELARPGLAGRNEQFF
TRBV7-6	15	TRBJ2-1	.	.	TGTGCCAGCAGCTACGACAGCAACCCCTACAATGAGCAGTTCTTC	CASSYDSNPYNEQFF
TRBV28	12	TRBJ2-7	.	few	TGTGCCGGCCTACTAAGCCCCTACGAGCAGTACTTC	CAGLLSPYEQYF
TRBV7-3	15	TRBJ2-7	TRBD2	many	TGTGCCAGCAGCCCAGAACTAGCGGGAATCCACGAGCAGTACTTC	CASSPELAGIHEQYF
TRBV20-1	14	TRBJ1-1	.	many	TGCAGTGCTAGACCCCGGGTCCCGAACACTGAAGCTTTCTTT	CSARPRVPNTEAFF
TRBV5-4	13	TRBJ2-1	.	.	TGTGCCAGCAGCTTGCCAGATTCCAATGAGCAGTTCTTC	CASSLPDSNEQFF
TRBV28	15	TRBJ2-2	TRBD1	.	TGTGCCAGCAGTTTGGACAGGGTTTACACCGGGGAGCTGTTTTTT	CASSLDRVYTGELFF
TRBV11-2	12	TRBJ2-1	.	many	TGTGCCAGCAGCTTCTTGGGGGATGAGCAGTTCTTC	CASSFLGDEQFF
TRBV15	15	TRBJ2-4	.	.	TGTGCCACCAGCAGGGACAGCCTAGCCAAAAACATTCAGTACTTC	CATSRDSLAKNIQYF
TRBV7-3	18	TRBJ2-1	TRBD2	many	TGTGCCAGCAGCTTGGGACTAGCGGGGGTGCTCACCTTCAATGAGCAGTTCTTC	CASSLGLAGVLTFNEQFF
TRBV29-1	12	TRBJ1-1	.	few	TGCAGCGTTGGGAGGCAGGGCACTGAAGCTTTCTTT	CSVGRQGTEAFF
TRBV20-1	14	TRBJ1-1	.	many	TGCAGTGCTAGGGCAGGGCTGATTGGCACTGAAGCTTTCTTT	CSARAGLIGTEAFF
TRBV20-1	15	TRBJ1-1	.	many	TGCAGTGCTACCCGGGGGTTTTTGGGAAAGACTGAAGCTTTCTTT	CSATRGFLGKTEAFF
TRBV5-6	16	TRBJ2-1	TRBD2	.	TGTGCCAGCAGCTCTAAGAGCGGGAGCTCCTACAATGAGCAGTTCTTC	CASSSKSGSSYNEQFF
TRBV5-1	14	TRBJ2-1	.	many	TGCGCCAGCAGCTTGGAACTAGCCTACAATGAGCAGTTCTTC	CASSLELAYNEQFF
TRBV12-3/TRBV12-4	16	TRBJ2-7	.	many	TGTGCCAAAAATAAGCAATACCAAGGGACCCCCTACGAGCAGTACTTC	CAKNKQYQGTPYEQYF
TRBV7-6	15	TRBJ1-3	.	few	TGTGCCAGCAGCTCCGACGGATACTCTGGAAACACCATATATTTT	CASSSDGYSGNTIYF
TRBV9	14	TRBJ2-7	.	many	TGTGCCAGCAGCGTAGAGGGAGTGAGGGACGAGCAGTACTTC	CASSVEGVRDEQYF
TRBV6-2/TRBV6-3	13	TRBJ1-5	.	few	TGTGCCAGCAGCCGGACAAGTCGGCAGCCCCAGCATTTT	CASSRTSRQPQHF
TRBV4-1	18	TRBJ1-5	.	many	TGCGCCAGCAGCCAAGATCACACAGGGAGCTTTAGCAATCAGCCCCAGCATTTT	CASSQDHTGSFSNQPQHF
TRBV3-1	15	TRBJ2-4	.	.	TGTGCCAGCAGCCAAGGGTTCTTGGCCCAAAACATTCAGTACTTC	CASSQGFLAQNIQYF
TRBV7-6	15	TRBJ2-2	TRBD1	many	TGTGCCAGCAGCCGTTGGGACAGGGGGCTAGGGGAGCTGTTTTTT	CASSRWDRGLGELFF
TRBV5-1	13	TRBJ2-7	.	.	TGCGCCAGCAGCTTGGAGGGCCGCTACGAGCAGTACTTC	CASSLEGRYEQYF
TRBV11-2	15	TRBJ2-7	TRBD2	few	TGTGCCAGCACCGACCGGACTAGCGGTACCTACGAGCAGTACTTC	CASTDRTSGTYEQYF
TRBV28	14	TRBJ2-3	TRBD2	few	TGTGCCAGCAGTTACGGACTAGCGGGGAATACGCAGTATTTT	CASSYGLAGNTQYF
TRBV18	14	TRBJ2-7	.	.	TGTGCCAGCTCGCCAGGACGGGGCTCCTACGAGCAGTACTTC	CASSPGRGSYEQYF
TRBV29-1	13	TRBJ2-7	TRBD2	.	TGCAGCGTTGATGGCGGGAGCCCCTACGAGCAGTACTTC	CSVDGGSPYEQYF
TRBV20-1	16	TRBJ1-3	.	many	TGCAGTGCTTCCTCCGGGACGGACTTTTCTGGAAACACCATATATTTT	CSASSGTDFSGNTIYF
TRBV30	15	TRBJ1-6	.	.	TGTGCCTCTACTAGAAAAGGCAATACCCTTGGACCCCTCCACTTT	CASTRKGNTLGPLHF
TRBV27	15	TRBJ2-7	TRBD1	.	TGTGCCAGCAGTTTAAGGGGGACAGTCTCCTACGAGCAGTACTTC	CASSLRGTVSYEQYF
TRBV4-2	17	TRBJ2-5	TRBD2	.	TGTGCCAGCAGCCAGAACCCGGGACTAGCGGGAGAAGAGACCCAGTACTTC	CASSQNPGLAGEETQYF
TRBV12-3/TRBV12-4	15	TRBJ2-7	TRBD2	few	TGTGCCAGCAGTTTTGGGACTAGCGGGGCCTACGAGCAGTACTTC	CASSFGTSGAYEQYF
TRBV3-1	15	TRBJ2-5	.	many	TGTGCCAGCAGCCTCACTCCAAGGGTTCAAGAGACCCAGTACTTC	CASSLTPRVQETQYF
TRBV5-6	14	TRBJ2-4	.	few	TGTGCCAGCAGCTTGGAGGCCCTCTTGAGCATTCAGTACTTC	CASSLEALLSIQYF
TRBV7-9	14	TRBJ2-1	.	few	TGTGCCAGCAGCTCTAAGGCCTTATACAATGAGCAGTTCTTC	CASSSKALYNEQFF
TRBV4-2	15	TRBJ1-5	.	.	TGTGCCAGCAGCCAAGACGCTATTAGCAATCAGCCCCAGCATTTT	CASSQDAISNQPQHF
TRBV20-1	15	TRBJ1-2	.	.	TGCAGTGCTAGCCCGTCGGTTGGGGAATTAAGTGGCTACACCTTC	CSASPSVGELSGYTF
TRBV5-1	13	TRBJ1-1	.	.	TGCGCCAGCAGCTTGGGGAAGTACACTGAAGCTTTCTTT	CASSLGKYTEAFF